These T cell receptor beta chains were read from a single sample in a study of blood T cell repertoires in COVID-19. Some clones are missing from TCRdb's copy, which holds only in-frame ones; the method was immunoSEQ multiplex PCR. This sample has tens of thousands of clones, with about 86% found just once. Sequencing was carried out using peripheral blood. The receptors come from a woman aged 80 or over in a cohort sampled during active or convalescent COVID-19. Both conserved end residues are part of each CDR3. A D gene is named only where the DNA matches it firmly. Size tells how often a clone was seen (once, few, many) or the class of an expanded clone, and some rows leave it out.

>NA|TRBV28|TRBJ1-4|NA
TGTGCCACCAATTTTAGGGGGGAAAAACTGTTTTTT
CATNFRGEKLFF
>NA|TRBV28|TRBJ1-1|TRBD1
TGTGCCAGCAGTTTAGCAGGGGGGACTGAAGCTTTCTTT
CASSLAGGTEAFF
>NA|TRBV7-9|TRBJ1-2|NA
TGTGCCAGCAGCTTACTTCGCAGTAACTATGGCTACACCTTC
CASSLLRSNYGYTF
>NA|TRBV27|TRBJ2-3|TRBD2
TGTGCCAGCAGGACTAGCGCGACAGATACGCAGTATTTT
CASRTSATDTQYF
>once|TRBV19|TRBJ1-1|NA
TGTGCCAGTAGTATGGCAGCCCCAGCGGATACTGAAGCTTTCTTT
CASSMAAPADTEAFF
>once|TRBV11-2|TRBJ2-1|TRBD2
TGTGCCAGCGGGGGACTAAATTACAATGAGCAGTTCTTC
CASGGLNYNEQFF
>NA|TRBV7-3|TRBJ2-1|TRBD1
TGTGCCAGCAGCCCTGTGGGACAGGGGGGCTATGAGCAGTTCTTC
CASSPVGQGGYEQFF
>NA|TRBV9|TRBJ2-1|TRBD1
TGTGCCAGCAGCGTAGGGACAGGGAGAGAGCAGTTCTTC
CASSVGTGREQFF
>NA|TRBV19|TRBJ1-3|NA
TGTGCCAGTCAACCAGGGGCTGGAAACACCATATATTTT
CASQPGAGNTIYF
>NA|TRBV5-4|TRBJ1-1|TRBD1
TGTGCCAGCAGCTCGTTACAGGGGGCGGGCACTGAAGCTTTCTTT
CASSSLQGAGTEAFF
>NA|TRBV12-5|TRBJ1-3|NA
TGTGCTAGTGGTTTGGTGGTCTCAGGGTTGTCCGGAAACACCATATATTTT
CASGLVVSGLSGNTIYF
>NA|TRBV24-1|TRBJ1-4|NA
TGTGCCACCAGTGATCCCTCGACAGGATCTAATGAAAAACTGTTTTTT
CATSDPSTGSNEKLFF
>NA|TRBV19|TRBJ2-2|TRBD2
TGTGCCAGTAGTAGAACTAGCGGGAGTGCCGGGGAGCTGTTTTTT
CASSRTSGSAGELFF
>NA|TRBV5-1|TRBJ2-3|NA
TGCGCCAGCAGCTTGGGCGAAGATACGCAGTATTTT
CASSLGEDTQYF
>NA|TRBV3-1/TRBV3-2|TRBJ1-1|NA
TGTGCCAGCAGCCAACAGGGTATGGTCACTGAAGCTTTCTTT
CASSQQGMVTEAFF